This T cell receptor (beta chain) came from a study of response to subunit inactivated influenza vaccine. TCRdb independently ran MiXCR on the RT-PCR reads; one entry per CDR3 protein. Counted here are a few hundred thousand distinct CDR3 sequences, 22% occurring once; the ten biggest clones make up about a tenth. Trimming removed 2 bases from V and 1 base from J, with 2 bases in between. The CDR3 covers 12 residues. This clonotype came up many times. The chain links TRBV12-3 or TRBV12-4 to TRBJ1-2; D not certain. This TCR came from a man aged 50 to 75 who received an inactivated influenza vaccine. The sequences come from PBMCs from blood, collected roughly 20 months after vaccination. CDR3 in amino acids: CASSLSNYGYTF. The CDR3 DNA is TGTGCCAGCAGTTTAAGTAACTATGGCTACACCTTC.